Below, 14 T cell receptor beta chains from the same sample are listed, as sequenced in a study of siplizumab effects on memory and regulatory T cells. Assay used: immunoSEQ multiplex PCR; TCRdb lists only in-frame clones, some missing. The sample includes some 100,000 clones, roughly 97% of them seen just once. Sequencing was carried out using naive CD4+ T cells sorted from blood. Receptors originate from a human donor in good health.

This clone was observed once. This CDR3 reads CASSRNTDTQYF. Written as DNA, the CDR3 is TGTGCCAGCAGCCGGAATACAGATACGCAGTATTTT. J is TRBJ2-3 and V is TRBV7-2; no reliable D call. This CDR3 spans 12 amino acids. V was pared by 5 bases and J by 3 bases, with 6 bases between. The germline gives CDR1 SGHTA, CDR2 FQGNSA. Complete variable domain (other parts from reference TRBV7-2 and TRBJ2-3): GAGVSQSPSNKVTEKGKDVELRCDPISGHTALYWYRQSLGQGLEFLIYFQGNSAPDKSGLPSDRFSAERTGGSVSTLTIQRTQQEDSAVYLCASSRNTDTQYFGPGTRLTVL.

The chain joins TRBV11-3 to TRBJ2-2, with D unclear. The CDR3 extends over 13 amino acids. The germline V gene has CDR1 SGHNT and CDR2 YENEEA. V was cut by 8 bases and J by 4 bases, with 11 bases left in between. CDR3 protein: CASRKTATGELFF. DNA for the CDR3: TGTGCCAGCCGAAAAACGGCCACCGGGGAGCTGTTTTTT.

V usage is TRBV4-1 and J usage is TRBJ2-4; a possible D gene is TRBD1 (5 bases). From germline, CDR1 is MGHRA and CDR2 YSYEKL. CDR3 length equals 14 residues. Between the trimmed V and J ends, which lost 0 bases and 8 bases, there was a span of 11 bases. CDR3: CASSQDRVGHIQYF. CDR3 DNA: TGCGCCAGCAGCCAAGACAGGGTGGGCCACATTCAGTACTTC.

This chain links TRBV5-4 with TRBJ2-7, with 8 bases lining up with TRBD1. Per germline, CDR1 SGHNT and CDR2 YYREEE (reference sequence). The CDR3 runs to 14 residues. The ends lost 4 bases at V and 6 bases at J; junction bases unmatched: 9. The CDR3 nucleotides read TGTGCCAGCAGCCATGGACAGGGTAGTAGCGAGCAGTACTTC. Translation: CASSHGQGSSEQYF.

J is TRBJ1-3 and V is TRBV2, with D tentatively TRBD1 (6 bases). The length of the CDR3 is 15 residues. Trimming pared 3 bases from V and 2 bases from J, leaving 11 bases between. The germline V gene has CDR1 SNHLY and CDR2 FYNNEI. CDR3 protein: CASSEAGAAGNTIYF. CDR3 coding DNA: TGTGCCAGCAGTGAGGCGGGGGCCGCTGGAAACACCATATATTTT.

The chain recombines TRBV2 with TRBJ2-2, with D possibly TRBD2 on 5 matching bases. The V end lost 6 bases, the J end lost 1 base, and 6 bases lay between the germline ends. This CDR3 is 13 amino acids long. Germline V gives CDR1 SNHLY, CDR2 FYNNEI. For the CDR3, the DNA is TGTGCCAGCAGCGGGGAGAACACCGGGGAGCTGTTTTTT. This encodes CASSGENTGELFF.

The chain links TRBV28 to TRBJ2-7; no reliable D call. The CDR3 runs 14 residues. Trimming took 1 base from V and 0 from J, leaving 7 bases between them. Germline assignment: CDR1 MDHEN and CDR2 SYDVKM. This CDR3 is CASSLSMGSYEQYF. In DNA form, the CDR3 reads TGTGCCAGCAGTTTATCCATGGGCTCCTACGAGCAGTACTTC.

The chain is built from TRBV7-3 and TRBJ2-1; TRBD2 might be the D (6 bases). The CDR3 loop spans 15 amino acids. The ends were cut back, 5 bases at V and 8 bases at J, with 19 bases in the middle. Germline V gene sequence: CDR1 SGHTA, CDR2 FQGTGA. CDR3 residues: CASSTEGDWAYEQFF. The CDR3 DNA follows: TGTGCCAGCAGCACTGAAGGGGACTGGGCGTATGAGCAGTTCTTC.

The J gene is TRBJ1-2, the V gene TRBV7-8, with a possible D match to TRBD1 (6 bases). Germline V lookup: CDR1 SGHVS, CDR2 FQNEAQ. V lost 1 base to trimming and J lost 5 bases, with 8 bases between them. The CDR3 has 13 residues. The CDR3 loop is CASSLGTAYGYTF. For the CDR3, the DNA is TGTGCCAGCAGCTTAGGGACAGCTTATGGCTACACCTTC.

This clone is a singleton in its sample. The chain's CDR3 is CASSATYNSGNTIYF. The CDR3 DNA reads TGTGCCAGCAGTGCCACATACAACTCTGGAAACACCATATATTTT. The chain couples TRBV27 to TRBJ1-3; D is unclear. Per germline, CDR1 MNHEY and CDR2 SMNVEV (reference sequence). This CDR3 has 15 amino acids. V was pared by 5 bases and J by 0 bases, with 11 bases between.

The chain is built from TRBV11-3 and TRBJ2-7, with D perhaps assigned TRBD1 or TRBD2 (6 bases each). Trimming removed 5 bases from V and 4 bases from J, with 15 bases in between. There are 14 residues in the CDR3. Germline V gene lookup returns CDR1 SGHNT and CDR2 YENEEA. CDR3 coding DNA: TGTGCCAGCAGCCTAGGAGGGGGGAGGTACGAGCAGTACTTC. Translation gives CASSLGGGRYEQYF.

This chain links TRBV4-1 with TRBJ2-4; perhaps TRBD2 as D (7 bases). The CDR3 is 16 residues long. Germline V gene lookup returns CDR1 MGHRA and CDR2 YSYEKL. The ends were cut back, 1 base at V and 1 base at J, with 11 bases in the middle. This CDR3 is CASSQGAGAAKNIQYF. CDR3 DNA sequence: TGCGCCAGCAGCCAAGGGGCGGGGGCGGCCAAAAACATTCAGTACTTC.

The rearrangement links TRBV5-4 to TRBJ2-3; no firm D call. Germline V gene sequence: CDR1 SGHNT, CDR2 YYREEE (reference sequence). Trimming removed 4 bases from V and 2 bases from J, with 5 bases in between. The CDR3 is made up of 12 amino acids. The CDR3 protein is CASSPNTDTQYF. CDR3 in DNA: TGTGCCAGCAGCCCGAACACAGATACGCAGTATTTT.

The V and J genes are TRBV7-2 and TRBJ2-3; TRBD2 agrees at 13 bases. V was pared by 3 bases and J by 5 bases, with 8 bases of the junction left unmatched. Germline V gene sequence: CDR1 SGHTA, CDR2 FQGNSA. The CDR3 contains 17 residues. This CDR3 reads CASSFSGTSGAGDTQYF. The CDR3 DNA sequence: TGTGCCAGCAGCTTCTCCGGGACTAGCGGGGCGGGAGATACGCAGTATTTT.